A selection of T cell receptor beta chains follows, all from one sample in a study of shared clonotypes between healthy human individuals. The data were produced by immunoSEQ multiplex PCR, yet TCRdb's version contains in-frame clones alone and is incomplete. The data contain hundreds of thousands of clones, around 67% of them seen just once; the ten biggest clones take up about a tenth. The sample comprised memory CD4+ T cells sorted from blood. These TCRs come from a man younger than 45 in good health. Each CDR3 is given with its conserved first and last residue. Fields, in order: V gene, D gene, clone size, J gene, CDR3 protein, CDR3 DNA. D genes are given only for firm matches. Only some rows state a clone size, as once, few, many or a class for expanded clones.

v_call: TRBV19; d_call: TRBD1; clone_size: .; j_call: TRBJ1-3; cdr3_aa: CASSLRDRGHTIYF; cdr3_nt: TGTGCCAGTAGCCTCCGGGACAGGGGTCACACCATATATTTT
v_call: TRBV5-6; d_call: .; clone_size: .; j_call: TRBJ1-2; cdr3_aa: CASSLTGQNYGYTF; cdr3_nt: TGTGCCAGCAGCTTGACCGGACAAAACTATGGCTACACCTTC
v_call: TRBV4-1; d_call: TRBD1; clone_size: .; j_call: TRBJ2-7; cdr3_aa: CASSPEGQGWYEQYF; cdr3_nt: TGCGCCAGCAGCCCGGAGGGACAGGGTTGGTACGAGCAGTACTTC
v_call: TRBV19; d_call: TRBD2; clone_size: .; j_call: TRBJ2-7; cdr3_aa: CASSAGLAGTNYEQYF; cdr3_nt: TGTGCCAGTAGTGCGGGACTAGCGGGGACTAACTACGAGCAGTACTTC
v_call: TRBV28; d_call: .; clone_size: .; j_call: TRBJ1-5; cdr3_aa: CASSWGQGGNQPQHF; cdr3_nt: TGTGCCAGCAGTTGGGGACAAGGGGGCAATCAGCCCCAGCATTTT
v_call: TRBV6-6; d_call: .; clone_size: .; j_call: TRBJ2-2; cdr3_aa: CASSKGVNTGELFF; cdr3_nt: TGTGCCAGCAGCAAAGGCGTGAACACCGGGGAGCTGTTTTTT
v_call: TRBV5-1; d_call: .; clone_size: many; j_call: TRBJ2-6; cdr3_aa: CASSLTATGYGANVLTF; cdr3_nt: TGCGCCAGCAGCTTGACCGCAACAGGGTATGGGGCCAACGTCCTGACTTTC
v_call: TRBV6-1; d_call: .; clone_size: .; j_call: TRBJ2-3; cdr3_aa: CASSAGQGGSPDTQYF; cdr3_nt: TGTGCCAGCAGTGCAGGGCAGGGCGGGTCCCCAGATACGCAGTATTTT
v_call: TRBV5-6; d_call: TRBD2; clone_size: .; j_call: TRBJ2-3; cdr3_aa: CASGSPTSGVTDTQYF; cdr3_nt: TGTGCCAGCGGTTCTCCGACTAGCGGGGTAACAGATACGCAGTATTTT
v_call: TRBV10-3; d_call: .; clone_size: few; j_call: TRBJ2-2; cdr3_aa: CAISELGGPSTGELFF; cdr3_nt: TGTGCCATCAGTGAATTAGGGGGGCCGAGCACCGGGGAGCTGTTTTTT
v_call: TRBV6-5; d_call: TRBD1; clone_size: .; j_call: TRBJ1-2; cdr3_aa: CASRLQGASGYTF; cdr3_nt: TGTGCCAGCAGATTACAGGGGGCCAGTGGCTACACCTTC
v_call: TRBV7-8; d_call: TRBD1; clone_size: .; j_call: TRBJ1-2; cdr3_aa: CASSTRDRGHYGYTF; cdr3_nt: TGTGCCAGCAGCACTCGGGACAGGGGCCACTATGGCTACACCTTC
v_call: TRBV7-2; d_call: .; clone_size: .; j_call: TRBJ1-3; cdr3_aa: CASSLLHGNTIYF; cdr3_nt: TGTGCCAGCAGCCTTCTACATGGAAACACCATATATTTT
v_call: TRBV18; d_call: .; clone_size: few; j_call: TRBJ1-5; cdr3_aa: CASSPDRLINQPQHF; cdr3_nt: TGTGCCAGCTCACCCGACCGGCTAATCAATCAGCCCCAGCATTTT
v_call: TRBV5-4; d_call: .; clone_size: .; j_call: TRBJ2-1; cdr3_aa: CASSPPGRFNEQFF; cdr3_nt: TGTGCCAGCAGCCCCCCGGGGCGTTTCAATGAGCAGTTCTTC
v_call: TRBV10-1; d_call: .; clone_size: .; j_call: TRBJ2-1; cdr3_aa: CASSDSGPYNEQFF; cdr3_nt: TGCGCCAGCAGTGATAGCGGACCCTACAATGAGCAGTTCTTC
v_call: TRBV6-6; d_call: TRBD2; clone_size: .; j_call: TRBJ2-7; cdr3_aa: CASSGGAGLYEQYF; cdr3_nt: TGTGCCAGCAGCGGGGGGGCGGGATTATACGAGCAGTACTTC
v_call: TRBV6-5; d_call: TRBD2; clone_size: .; j_call: TRBJ2-7; cdr3_aa: CASSYSSGQSSYEQYF; cdr3_nt: TGTGCCAGCAGTTACTCTAGCGGGCAGAGCTCCTACGAGCAGTACTTC
v_call: TRBV18; d_call: .; clone_size: .; j_call: TRBJ2-7; cdr3_aa: CASSPPRAGAYEQYF; cdr3_nt: TGTGCCAGCTCACCACCCCGGGCAGGAGCCTACGAGCAGTACTTC
v_call: TRBV5-1; d_call: .; clone_size: .; j_call: TRBJ1-1; cdr3_aa: CASSGNTEAFF; cdr3_nt: TGCGCCAGCAGCGGTAACACTGAAGCTTTCTTT
v_call: TRBV9; d_call: .; clone_size: .; j_call: TRBJ2-3; cdr3_aa: CASSPGEGLPRDTQYF; cdr3_nt: TGTGCCAGCAGCCCAGGGGAGGGCCTTCCGCGGGATACGCAGTATTTT
v_call: TRBV5-1; d_call: .; clone_size: .; j_call: TRBJ1-3; cdr3_aa: CASSLVGGNTIYF; cdr3_nt: TGCGCCAGCAGCTTGGTTGGGGGAAACACCATATATTTT
v_call: TRBV2; d_call: .; clone_size: .; j_call: TRBJ1-1; cdr3_aa: CASSESPGKQRRAFF; cdr3_nt: TGTGCCAGCAGTGAAAGTCCAGGGAAACAGAGGCGAGCTTTCTTT
v_call: TRBV10-3; d_call: TRBD2; clone_size: .; j_call: TRBJ2-1; cdr3_aa: CAISLGGSRGEQFF; cdr3_nt: TGTGCCATCAGTTTGGGCGGGAGTCGGGGTGAGCAGTTCTTC
v_call: TRBV4-1; d_call: .; clone_size: .; j_call: TRBJ2-2; cdr3_aa: CASSQEEWASRGELFF; cdr3_nt: TGCGCCAGCAGCCAAGAGGAATGGGCTAGCCGGGGGGAGCTGTTTTTT
v_call: TRBV5-1; d_call: .; clone_size: few; j_call: TRBJ1-5; cdr3_aa: CASRIREDQPQHF; cdr3_nt: TGCGCCAGCAGAATCCGGGAGGATCAGCCCCAGCATTTT
v_call: TRBV19; d_call: .; clone_size: once; j_call: TRBJ2-4; cdr3_aa: CASSPGGRENIQYF; cdr3_nt: TGTGCCAGTAGTCCCGGGGGCCGGGAAAACATTCAGTACTTC
v_call: TRBV6-5; d_call: .; clone_size: .; j_call: TRBJ2-1; cdr3_aa: CASSPPQGEQFF; cdr3_nt: TGTGCCAGCAGCCCCCCACAGGGTGAGCAGTTCTTC
v_call: TRBV11-2; d_call: .; clone_size: .; j_call: TRBJ1-5; cdr3_aa: CASSLMGWDQPQHF; cdr3_nt: TGTGCCAGCAGCTTAATGGGTTGGGATCAGCCCCAGCATTTT
v_call: TRBV10-1; d_call: TRBD2; clone_size: .; j_call: TRBJ2-3; cdr3_aa: CASRALRGGSSGTQYF; cdr3_nt: TGCGCCAGCAGGGCCCTTCGTGGCGGGAGCTCCGGTACGCAGTATTTT
v_call: TRBV7-3; d_call: .; clone_size: .; j_call: TRBJ1-1; cdr3_aa: CASSLTVDTEAFF; cdr3_nt: TGTGCCAGCAGCTTAACAGTAGACACTGAAGCTTTCTTT
v_call: TRBV15; d_call: .; clone_size: .; j_call: TRBJ2-7; cdr3_aa: CATSRDVGAGHEQYF; cdr3_nt: TGTGCCACCAGCAGAGATGTAGGGGCGGGCCACGAGCAGTACTTC
v_call: TRBV19; d_call: TRBD1; clone_size: .; j_call: TRBJ2-3; cdr3_aa: CASSRDRQGGSDTQYF; cdr3_nt: TGTGCCAGTAGTCGCGACAGACAGGGTGGTTCAGATACGCAGTATTTT
v_call: TRBV11-2; d_call: .; clone_size: .; j_call: TRBJ2-2; cdr3_aa: CASSLDHANTGELFF; cdr3_nt: TGTGCCAGCAGCTTAGACCACGCGAACACCGGGGAGCTGTTTTTT
v_call: TRBV7-2; d_call: .; clone_size: .; j_call: TRBJ2-7; cdr3_aa: CASSLAQTRVGEQYF; cdr3_nt: TGTGCCAGCAGCTTAGCGCAGACAAGGGTCGGCGAGCAGTACTTC
v_call: TRBV10-1; d_call: TRBD2; clone_size: .; j_call: TRBJ2-5; cdr3_aa: CASSESSGGETQYF; cdr3_nt: TGCGCCAGCAGTGAGTCTTCGGGAGGTGAGACCCAGTACTTC
v_call: TRBV5-1; d_call: TRBD2; clone_size: .; j_call: TRBJ2-3; cdr3_aa: CASSLGLAGKGDTQYF; cdr3_nt: TGCGCCAGCAGCCTTGGACTAGCGGGGAAAGGAGATACGCAGTATTTT
v_call: TRBV9; d_call: .; clone_size: once; j_call: TRBJ2-3; cdr3_aa: CASSVGRSGTDTQYF; cdr3_nt: TGTGCCAGCAGCGTAGGGCGGTCGGGCACAGATACGCAGTATTTT
v_call: TRBV28; d_call: .; clone_size: .; j_call: TRBJ1-5; cdr3_aa: CASRGFFRGLGSGNQPQHF; cdr3_nt: TGTGCCAGCAGAGGTTTTTTTCGCGGGTTAGGGAGTGGCAATCAGCCCCAGCATTTT
v_call: TRBV18; d_call: TRBD2; clone_size: .; j_call: TRBJ2-3; cdr3_aa: CASSPPGLAGGTDTQYF; cdr3_nt: TGTGCCAGCTCTCCTCCGGGACTAGCGGGAGGAACAGATACGCAGTATTTT
v_call: TRBV6-1; d_call: TRBD2; clone_size: .; j_call: TRBJ2-3; cdr3_aa: CASSEAVVLGLALASTDTQYF; cdr3_nt: TGTGCCAGCAGTGAAGCGGTAGTTCTCGGACTAGCGTTAGCTAGCACAGATACGCAGTATTTT
v_call: TRBV27; d_call: .; clone_size: few; j_call: TRBJ1-5; cdr3_aa: CASSLAPGVWPQHF; cdr3_nt: TGTGCCAGCAGTTTGGCACCAGGGGTTTGGCCCCAGCATTTT
v_call: TRBV5-6; d_call: .; clone_size: .; j_call: TRBJ2-6; cdr3_aa: CASSFRFSGANVLTF; cdr3_nt: TGTGCCAGCAGCTTTAGGTTCTCTGGGGCCAACGTCCTGACTTTC
v_call: TRBV7-9; d_call: TRBD1; clone_size: .; j_call: TRBJ1-5; cdr3_aa: CASSRTGVPQHF; cdr3_nt: TGTGCCAGCAGCAGAACAGGGGTGCCCCAGCATTTT
v_call: TRBV14; d_call: TRBD2; clone_size: .; j_call: TRBJ2-1; cdr3_aa: CASSQDFLTSGFNEQFF; cdr3_nt: TGTGCCAGCAGCCAAGACTTTCTGACTAGCGGTTTTAATGAGCAGTTCTTC
v_call: TRBV14; d_call: .; clone_size: .; j_call: TRBJ1-1; cdr3_aa: CASSPTGLVRNTEAFF; cdr3_nt: TGTGCCAGCAGCCCAACAGGGTTAGTGCGGAACACTGAAGCCTTCTTT
v_call: TRBV7-8; d_call: .; clone_size: .; j_call: TRBJ2-7; cdr3_aa: CASSLVASREQYF; cdr3_nt: TGTGCCAGCAGCTTAGTGGCCTCTAGGGAGCAGTACTTC
v_call: TRBV11-2; d_call: .; clone_size: .; j_call: TRBJ2-5; cdr3_aa: CASSPTVETQYF; cdr3_nt: TGTGCCAGCAGCCCAACGGTCGAGACCCAGTACTTC